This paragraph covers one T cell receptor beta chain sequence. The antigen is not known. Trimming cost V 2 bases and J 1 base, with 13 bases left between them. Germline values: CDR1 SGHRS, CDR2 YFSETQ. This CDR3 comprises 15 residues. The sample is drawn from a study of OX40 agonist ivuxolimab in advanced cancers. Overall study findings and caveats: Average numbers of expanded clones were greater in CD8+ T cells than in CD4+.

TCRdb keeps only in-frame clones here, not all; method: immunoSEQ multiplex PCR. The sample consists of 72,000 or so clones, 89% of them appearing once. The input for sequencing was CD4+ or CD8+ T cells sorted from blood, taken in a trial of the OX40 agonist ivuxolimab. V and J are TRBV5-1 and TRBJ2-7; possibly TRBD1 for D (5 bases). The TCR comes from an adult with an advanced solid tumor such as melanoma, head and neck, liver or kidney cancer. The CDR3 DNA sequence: TGCGCCAGCAGCTTTAGACTTACAGGATCCTACGAGCAGTACTTC. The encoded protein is CASSFRLTGSYEQYF.